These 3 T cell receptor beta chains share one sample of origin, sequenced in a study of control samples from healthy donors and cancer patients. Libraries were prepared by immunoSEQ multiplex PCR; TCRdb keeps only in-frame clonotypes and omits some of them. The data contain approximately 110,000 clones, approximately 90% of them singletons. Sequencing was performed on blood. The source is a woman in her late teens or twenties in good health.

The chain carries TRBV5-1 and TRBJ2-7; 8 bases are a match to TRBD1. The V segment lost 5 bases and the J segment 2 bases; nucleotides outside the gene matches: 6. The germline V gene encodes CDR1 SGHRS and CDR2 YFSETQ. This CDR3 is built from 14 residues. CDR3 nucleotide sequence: TGCGCCAGCAGATCGACAGGGGACGCCTACGAGCAGTACTTC. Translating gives CASRSTGDAYEQYF.

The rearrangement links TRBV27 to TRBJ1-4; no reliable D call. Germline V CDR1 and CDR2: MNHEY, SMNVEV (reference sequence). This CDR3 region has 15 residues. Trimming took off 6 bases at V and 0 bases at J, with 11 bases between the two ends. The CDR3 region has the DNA TGTGCCAGCAGAAGCTACGGGGCAACTAATGAAAAACTGTTTTTT. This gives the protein CASRSYGATNEKLFF.

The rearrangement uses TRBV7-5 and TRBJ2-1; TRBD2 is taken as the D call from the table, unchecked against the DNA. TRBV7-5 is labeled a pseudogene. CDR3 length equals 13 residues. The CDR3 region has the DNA TGTGTCAGAAGCCATCTAGCGTACAATGAGCAGTTCTTC. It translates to CVRSHLAYNEQFF.